The rows below give T cell receptor beta chains drawn from one sample of a study of T cells after posttransplantation cyclophosphamide. Data came from immunoSEQ multiplex PCR; TCRdb stores just in-frame clones and leaves some out. The data show over 25,000 clones, with none appearing a single time. The material sequenced was PBMCs. The source of these receptors is a man aged 50 to 60 in good health, CMV-negative, and a related stem cell transplant donor. Each CDR3 is given with its conserved first and last residue. Fields, in order: D gene, J gene, clone size, V gene, CDR3 protein, CDR3 DNA. The D gene is left open where the match is weak. The size entry is marked missing in some rows and otherwise reads once, few, many or a size class.

D: TRBD1; J: TRBJ1-1; size: many; V: TRBV7-3; CDR3: CASSSQAGGTEAFF; DNA: TGTGCCAGCAGCTCCCAGGCAGGGGGCACTGAAGCTTTCTTT
D: NA; J: TRBJ2-7; size: many; V: TRBV6-1; CDR3: CASSDPPDAGHEQYF; DNA: TGTGCCAGCAGTGATCCCCCCGATGCTGGGCACGAGCAGTACTTC
D: TRBD1; J: TRBJ2-2; size: many; V: TRBV5-1; CDR3: CASSPGGASGELFF; DNA: TGCGCCAGCAGCCCAGGGGGCGCGTCGGGGGAGCTGTTTTTT
D: TRBD1; J: TRBJ2-7; size: many; V: TRBV10-3; CDR3: CAISTDRDSYEQYF; DNA: TGTGCCATCAGTACCGACAGGGACTCCTACGAGCAGTACTTC
D: NA; J: TRBJ1-1; size: many; V: TRBV6-5; CDR3: CASSQKPNTEAFF; DNA: TGTGCCAGCAGCCAAAAGCCGAACACTGAAGCTTTCTTT
D: NA; J: TRBJ1-5; size: many; V: TRBV4-1; CDR3: CASSLTQGTQPQHF; DNA: TGCGCCAGCAGCCTCACCCAGGGGACTCAGCCCCAGCATTTT
D: NA; J: TRBJ1-4; size: many; V: TRBV30; CDR3: CACRTSGYEKLFF; DNA: TGTGCCTGCCGAACAAGCGGTTATGAAAAACTGTTTTTT
D: TRBD1; J: TRBJ2-2; size: many; V: TRBV7-8; CDR3: CATSGQDRGTGELFF; DNA: TGTGCCACTAGTGGCCAGGACAGGGGCACCGGGGAGCTGTTTTTT
D: NA; J: TRBJ1-2; size: many; V: TRBV6-1; CDR3: CASSEARGYYGYTF; DNA: TGTGCCAGCAGTGAGGCTCGGGGGTACTATGGCTACACCTTC
D: NA; J: TRBJ2-1; size: many; V: TRBV21-1; CDR3: CASGLGDYTSGRAGSPFF; DNA: TGTGCCAGCGGCCTTGGGGACTATACTAGCGGGAGGGCTGGTTCACCGTTCTTC
D: NA; J: TRBJ2-7; size: many; V: TRBV7-2; CDR3: CASSLSYLQTYEQYF; DNA: TGTGCCAGCAGCTTATCTTACCTACAGACCTACGAGCAGTACTTC
D: NA; J: TRBJ2-1; size: many; V: TRBV9; CDR3: CASSVQAGNNEQFF; DNA: TGTGCCAGCAGCGTTCAGGCGGGAAACAATGAGCAGTTCTTC
D: NA; J: TRBJ1-1; size: many; V: TRBV5-1; CDR3: CASSSAETMGRVTEAFF; DNA: TGCGCCAGCAGCTCCGCAGAAACCATGGGGAGGGTCACTGAAGCTTTCTTT
D: TRBD1; J: TRBJ2-1; size: NA; V: TRBV28; CDR3: CASSLPGQGYNEQFF; DNA: TGTGCCAGCAGCCTACCGGGACAGGGATACAATGAGCAGTTCTTC
D: NA; J: TRBJ2-5; size: many; V: TRBV19; CDR3: CASKGGSQETQYF; DNA: TGTGCCAGTAAAGGCGGGTCCCAAGAGACCCAGTACTTC
D: NA; J: TRBJ1-2; size: many; V: TRBV9; CDR3: CASSVDPSTNYGYTF; DNA: TGTGCCAGCAGCGTTGATCCTAGTACTAACTATGGCTACACCTTC
D: NA; J: TRBJ2-7; size: medium-sized; V: TRBV2; CDR3: CASSDEGRLYEQYF; DNA: TGTGCCAGCAGTGACGAAGGGAGACTTTACGAGCAGTACTTC
D: TRBD1; J: TRBJ2-7; size: few; V: TRBV4-1; CDR3: CASSRGQGLTYEQYF; DNA: TGCGCCAGCAGCCGCGGACAGGGACTTACCTACGAGCAGTACTTC
D: TRBD2; J: TRBJ2-7; size: many; V: TRBV19; CDR3: CASSIISGGSYEQYF; DNA: TGTGCCAGTAGTATTATCAGCGGGGGCTCCTACGAGCAGTACTTC
D: TRBD2; J: TRBJ2-3; size: many; V: TRBV27; CDR3: CASSRRGGTDTQYF; DNA: TGTGCCAGCAGTAGGCGGGGGGGAACAGATACGCAGTATTTT
D: NA; J: TRBJ1-5; size: many; V: TRBV27; CDR3: CAAAGGPSNQPQHF; DNA: TGTGCCGCCGCCGGGGGACCTAGCAATCAGCCCCAGCATTTT
D: NA; J: TRBJ1-4; size: many; V: TRBV6-5; CDR3: CASSPQLATNEKLFF; DNA: TGTGCCAGCAGCCCACAGCTTGCAACTAATGAAAAACTGTTTTTT
D: TRBD2; J: TRBJ2-1; size: many; V: TRBV9; CDR3: CASSVVTSGAYNEQFF; DNA: TGTGCCAGCAGCGTAGTGACTAGCGGGGCCTACAATGAGCAGTTCTTC
D: NA; J: TRBJ2-7; size: many; V: TRBV19; CDR3: CASSGHSSSSYEQYF; DNA: TGTGCCAGTAGCGGACACAGCAGCTCCTCCTACGAGCAGTACTTC
D: NA; J: TRBJ1-2; size: many; V: TRBV2; CDR3: CASVPNGAAVYGYTF; DNA: TGTGCCAGCGTCCCCAATGGGGCAGCAGTCTATGGCTACACCTTC
D: TRBD2; J: TRBJ2-7; size: many; V: TRBV7-6; CDR3: CASSLGSGNQNYEQYF; DNA: TGTGCCAGCAGCTTAGGGAGCGGGAACCAAAACTACGAGCAGTACTTC
D: TRBD1; J: TRBJ2-2; size: many; V: TRBV5-1; CDR3: CASSSWTGSTGELFF; DNA: TGCGCCAGCAGCAGCTGGACAGGGTCCACCGGGGAGCTGTTTTTT
D: TRBD1; J: TRBJ2-6; size: many; V: TRBV11-2; CDR3: CASSLIGQGILSGANVLTF; DNA: TGTGCCAGCAGCTTAATCGGACAGGGAATTCTCTCTGGGGCCAACGTCCTGACTTTC
D: NA; J: TRBJ2-1; size: many; V: TRBV27; CDR3: CASSSGLDNEQFF; DNA: TGTGCCAGCAGTTCGGGACTCGACAATGAGCAGTTCTTC